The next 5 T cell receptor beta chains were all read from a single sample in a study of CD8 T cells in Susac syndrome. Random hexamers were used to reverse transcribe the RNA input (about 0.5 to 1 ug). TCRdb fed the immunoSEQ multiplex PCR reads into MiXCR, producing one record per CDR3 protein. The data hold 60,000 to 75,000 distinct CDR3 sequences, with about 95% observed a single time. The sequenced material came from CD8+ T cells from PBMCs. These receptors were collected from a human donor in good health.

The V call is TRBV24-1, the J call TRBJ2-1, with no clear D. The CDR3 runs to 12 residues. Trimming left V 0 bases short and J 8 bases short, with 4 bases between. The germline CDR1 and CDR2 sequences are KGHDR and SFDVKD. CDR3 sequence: CATSDLPHEQFF. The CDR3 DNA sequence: TGTGCCACCAGTGATTTGCCACATGAGCAGTTCTTC.

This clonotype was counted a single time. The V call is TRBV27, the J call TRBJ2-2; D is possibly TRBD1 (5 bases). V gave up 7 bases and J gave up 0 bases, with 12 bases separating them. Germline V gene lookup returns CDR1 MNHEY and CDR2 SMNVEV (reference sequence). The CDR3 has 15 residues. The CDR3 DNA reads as TGTGCCAGCACTTCCAGACAGACGAACACCGGGGAGCTGTTTTTT. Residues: CASTSRQTNTGELFF.

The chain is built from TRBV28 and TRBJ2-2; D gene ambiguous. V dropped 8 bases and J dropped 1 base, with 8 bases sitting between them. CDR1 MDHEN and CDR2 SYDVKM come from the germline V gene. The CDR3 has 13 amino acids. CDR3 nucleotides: TGTGCCAGCGGTGGAGAGAACACCGGGGAGCTGTTTTTT. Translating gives CASGGENTGELFF. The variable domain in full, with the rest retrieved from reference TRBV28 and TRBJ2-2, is DVKVTQSSRYLVKRTGEKVFLECVQDMDHENMFWYRQDPGLGLRLIYFSYDVKMKEKGDIPEGYSVSREKKERFSLILESASTNQTSMYLCASGGENTGELFFGEGSRLTVL.

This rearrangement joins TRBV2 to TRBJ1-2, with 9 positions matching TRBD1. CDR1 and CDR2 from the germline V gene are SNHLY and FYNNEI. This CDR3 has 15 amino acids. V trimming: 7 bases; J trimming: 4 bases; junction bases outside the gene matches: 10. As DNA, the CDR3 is TGTGCCAGCACACGGACAGGGGATAATTTCTATGGCTACACCTTC. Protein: CASTRTGDNFYGYTF.

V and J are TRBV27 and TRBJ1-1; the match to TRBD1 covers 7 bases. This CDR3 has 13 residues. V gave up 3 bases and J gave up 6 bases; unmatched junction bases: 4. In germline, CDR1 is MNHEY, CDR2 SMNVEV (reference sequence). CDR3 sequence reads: CASSFAGTAEAFF. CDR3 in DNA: TGTGCCAGCAGTTTTGCCGGGACAGCTGAAGCTTTCTTT.